Shown below are 10 T cell receptor beta chains from a single sample sequenced in a study of Graves' ophthalmopathy and Graves' hyperthyroidism. RNA transcripts were the template, and TCR beta CDR3 regions were amplified from them. Investigators did first-round RT-PCR with HTBI primers, then second-round multiplex PCR. TCRdb reprocessed the multiplex PCR reads with MiXCR, giving one entry per CDR3 protein. Of about 39,000 distinct CDR3 sequences detected, 45% to 55% appear once; the ten largest clones hold approximately 25%. The sequenced sample was peripheral blood. The receptor set was obtained from an adult woman with stable Graves' hyperthyroidism.

This clonotype is deemed medium-sized. The rearrangement joins TRBV10-3 to TRBJ2-7; 7 bases are a match to TRBD1. The CDR3 extends over 12 amino acids. CDR1 and CDR2 (germline): ENHRY, SYGVKD. V shed 4 bases and J 4 bases; nucleotides not matched to a gene: 1. In DNA form, the CDR3 reads TGTGCCATCAGTGGACAGGGTTACGAGCAGTACTTC. It is translated as CAISGQGYEQYF.

On this clonotype: One end of the junction is discordant with germline, which a read error may explain. The rearrangement links TRBV20-1 to TRBJ2-6; D may correspond to TRBD1 or TRBD2 (5 bases each). This CDR3 spans 12 amino acids. Germline lookup yields CDR1 DFQATT and CDR2 SNEGSKA (reference sequence). The chain's CDR3 is CSARDGGDTEAF. In nucleotides, the CDR3 is TGCAGTGCTAGAGATGGGGGAGACACTGAAGCTTTC.

Notes on this clonotype: Given the absence of the conserved phenylalanine or tryptophan at the CDR3 end, a read error is likely. This chain uses TRBV20-1 with TRBJ1-2; 10 nucleotides match TRBD1. The V gene end was trimmed by 6 bases and the J gene end by 3 bases; junction bases not matched to a gene: 10. Germline CDR1 DFQATT, CDR2 SNEGSKA (reference sequence). The CDR3 is 15 amino acids. The CDR3 coding sequence is TGCAGTGCCCCCAACACGGACAGGGGGGACTATGGCTACACCTCC. This gives the protein CSAPNTDRGDYGYTS.

In this sample, this clonotype turned up many times. The chain couples TRBV7-2 to TRBJ2-7, with 8 nucleotides matching TRBD2. The V gene end was trimmed by 1 base and the J gene end by 4 bases; junction bases not matched to a gene: 9. Germline CDR1 is SGHTA and CDR2 is FQGNSA. The CDR3 runs 16 residues. The CDR3 DNA is TGTGCCAGCAGCTTAGATTCCGGGACTAGATATTACGAGCAGTACTTC. Its translation: CASSLDSGTRYYEQYF.

The V gene is TRBV25-1, the J gene TRBJ2-5; TRBD1 matches at 9 bases. Germline V lookup: CDR1 MGHDK, CDR2 SYGVNS. Trimming removed 3 bases from V and 2 bases from J; junction bases left unmatched: 7. This CDR3 region has 16 residues. CDR3 bases: TGTGCCAGCAGTGACCTGGACAGGGGATCTCAAGAGACCCAGTACTTC. This encodes CASSDLDRGSQETQYF.

This clonotype was seen ten or more times. The V gene is TRBV6-1, the J gene TRBJ1-1; 12 bases agree with TRBD1. CDR3 size: 16 residues. Looked up from germline, CDR1 is MNHNS and CDR2 is SASEGT. Germline trimming cut 2 bases from V and 3 bases from J; bases unmatched to any gene: 4. The CDR3 sequence is CASSEWGTGGHTEAFF. CDR3 nucleotides: TGTGCCAGCAGTGAATGGGGGACAGGGGGCCACACTGAAGCTTTCTTT.

The V and J genes are TRBV7-6 and TRBJ2-7; TRBD2 might be the D (5 bases). This CDR3 region has 14 residues. Trimming pared 3 bases from V and 9 bases from J, leaving 18 bases between. Germline V gene lookup returns CDR1 SGHVS and CDR2 FNYEAQ. DNA for the CDR3: TGTGCCAGCAGCTTTGACCCGGCAGGAGGAAGGCAGTACTTC. Encoded protein: CASSFDPAGGRQYF.

This clonotype was recorded once. This chain links TRBV20-1 with TRBJ2-3, with 7 nucleotides matching TRBD2. Germline assignment: CDR1 DFQATT and CDR2 SNEGSKA (reference sequence). The trim removed 6 bases at V and 1 base at J, leaving 10 bases unmatched. The CDR3 has 15 residues. The CDR3 here is CSARLAAERTDTQYF. The CDR3, as DNA: TGCAGTGCACGGCTAGCGGCAGAACGCACAGATACGCAGTATTTT.

This clonotype was observed at least ten times. The rearrangement links TRBV11-1 to TRBJ1-1; 8 nucleotides agree with TRBD1. The V gene end was trimmed by 5 bases and the J gene end by 1 base; junction bases not matched to a gene: 3. This CDR3 is built from 14 residues. Germline V gives CDR1 SGHAT, CDR2 FQDESV (reference sequence). In DNA, the CDR3 is TGTGCCAGCAGCCCAGGGGGCCCGAACACTGAAGCTTTCTTT. It codes for CASSPGGPNTEAFF.

The chain has TRBV2 and TRBJ2-7; perhaps TRBD1 as D (5 bases). Trimming stripped 5 bases from V and 3 bases from J, with 11 bases between. From germline, CDR1 is SNHLY and CDR2 FYNNEI. The CDR3 consists of 13 residues. Written as DNA, the CDR3 is TGTGCCAGCAGTCCAGGACACCTCTACGAGCAGTACTTC. It codes for CASSPGHLYEQYF. The full variable domain, in which reference TRBV2 and TRBJ2-7 provide the parts outside the CDR3, is EPEVTQTPSHQVTQMGQEVILRCVPISNHLYFYWYRQILGQKVEFLVSFYNNEISEKSEIFDDQFSVERPDGSNFTLKIRSTKLEDSAMYFCASSPGHLYEQYFGPGTRLTVT.